The 31 T cell receptor beta chains in this list originate from one sample, sequenced in a study of blood T cell repertoires in COVID-19 (dated by TCRdb to the early 2020s). Libraries came from the immunoSEQ multiplex PCR assay. Sourced from immuneACCESS, this table was stored by TCRdb with only in-frame sequences that have V and J called. A share of the clones is absent; for the studies checked, an unresolved V gene accounts for under half, and the remainder has no known explanation. The sample yields about 320,000 clones; around nine tenths were counted once. The leading ten clones occupy approximately 5% of the sample. The sequenced sample consisted of PBMCs or T cells enriched from blood (not recorded which). Receptors originate from a woman in her twenties or thirties who had recovered from COVID-19.

The CDR3 is CASSSRQRGYEQFF. The CDR3 bases are TGCGCCAGCAGCAGCCGGCAGCGGGGGTATGAGCAGTTCTTC. This rearrangement joins TRBV4-3 to TRBJ2-1; 8 positions match TRBD2. V lost 5 bases to trimming and J lost 8 bases; unmatched junction nucleotides: 8. CDR1 and CDR2 from the germline V gene are LGHNA and YSLEER. CDR3 length: 14 amino acids.

The chain carries TRBV5-1 and TRBJ2-2, with 7 bases fitting TRBD1. Germline V gene sequence: CDR1 SGHRS, CDR2 YFSETQ. V shed 0 bases and J 4 bases; nucleotides not matched to a gene: 3. This CDR3 comprises 15 residues. The CDR3 is CASSLGRGRTGELFF. DNA of the CDR3: TGCGCCAGCAGCTTGGGTAGGGGGCGCACCGGGGAGCTGTTTTTT.

The V gene is TRBV7-6, the J gene TRBJ2-7, with TRBD1 identical over 10 bases. CDR1 and CDR2 (germline): SGHVS, FNYEAQ. This CDR3 spans 14 amino acids. Unmatched junction bases numbered 8, after V lost 5 bases and J lost 7 bases. The CDR3 region is CASSPDRGLREQYF. CDR3 DNA: TGTGCCAGCAGCCCAGACAGGGGGCTAAGGGAGCAGTACTTC.

The chain employs TRBV10-1 and TRBJ2-2; D is unresolved. In germline, CDR1 is WNHNN, CDR2 SYGVQD (reference sequence). The CDR3 sequence is 13 residues long. V lost 2 bases to trimming and J lost 1 base, with 2 bases between them. As DNA, the CDR3 is TGCGCCAGCAGTGAGCTGAACACCGGGGAGCTGTTTTTT. Its translation is CASSELNTGELFF.

This clone was observed once. The gene calls are TRBV5-1 and TRBJ2-1, with 7 bases identical to TRBD2. Germline values: CDR1 SGHRS, CDR2 YFSETQ. The CDR3 extends over 16 amino acids. V dropped 0 bases and J dropped 7; count of bases not matched to a gene: 10. The CDR3 protein is CASSLGPRGGRNEQFF. The CDR3 region has the DNA TGCGCCAGCAGCTTGGGACCTCGCGGGGGTAGGAATGAGCAGTTCTTC.

V gene TRBV28 combines with J gene TRBJ1-3; possible D gene TRBD1, 6 bases. The V gene's germline CDR1 is MDHEN and CDR2 SYDVKM. V gave up 1 base and J gave up 2 bases, with 9 bases separating them. The CDR3 sequence is 15 residues long. Here the CDR3 reads CASSLYSGAGNTIYF. The CDR3 bases are TGTGCCAGCAGTTTATACTCAGGGGCTGGAAACACCATATATTTT.

V gene TRBV11-3 combines with J gene TRBJ2-1, with 7 bases fitting TRBD1. Per germline, CDR1 SGHNT and CDR2 YENEEA. V shed 3 bases and J 4 bases; nucleotides not matched to a gene: 9. CDR3 length: 16 residues. The CDR3 reads CASSFGDRVGYNEQFF. The CDR3 DNA reads TGTGCCAGCAGCTTCGGCGACAGGGTGGGTTACAATGAGCAGTTCTTC.

This chain connects TRBV7-9 to TRBJ1-1; D may be TRBD1 (6 bases). The CDR3 has 14 residues. V was clipped by 5 bases and J by 1 base, with 11 bases between them. Germline V gives CDR1 SEHNR, CDR2 FQNEAQ (reference sequence). Here the CDR3 DNA reads TGTGCCAGCAGCCCTACAGGGAGGAACACTGAAGCTTTCTTT. Translating gives CASSPTGRNTEAFF.

The chain joins TRBV19 to TRBJ1-5, with D tentatively TRBD1 (5 bases). V was shortened by 2 bases and J by 3 bases, with 8 bases between the two germline ends. This CDR3 is 14 amino acids long. Germline lookup yields CDR1 LNHDA and CDR2 SQIVND (reference sequence). The CDR3 sequence: CASSISGPNQPQHF. The CDR3, as DNA: TGTGCCAGTAGTATATCAGGGCCCAATCAGCCCCAGCATTTT.

J is TRBJ1-1 and V is TRBV19; perhaps TRBD1 as D (5 bases). This CDR3 has 12 amino acids. Germline V gene lookup returns CDR1 LNHDA and CDR2 SQIVND (reference sequence). Trimming left V 3 bases short and J 8 bases short, with 10 bases between. Written as DNA, the CDR3 is TGTGCCAGTAGTATCCGGGCAGGGGAAGCTTTCTTT. This translates into CASSIRAGEAFF.

The chain uses TRBV10-1 and TRBJ1-1; the match to TRBD1 covers 8 bases. Germline CDR1 and CDR2: WNHNN and SYGVQD (reference sequence). The CDR3 length is 14 residues. The V and J ends lost 7 bases and 3 bases, in that order; junction bases with no gene match: 7. The CDR3 protein is CASNPKDRDTEAFF. In nucleotides, the CDR3 is TGCGCCAGCAACCCTAAGGACAGGGACACTGAAGCTTTCTTT.

The chain recombines TRBV4-1 with TRBJ1-5; D not certain. Trimming removed 1 base from V and 2 bases from J, with 9 bases in between. The CDR3 consists of 15 residues. Germline V lookup: CDR1 MGHRA, CDR2 YSYEKL. The CDR3 spells CASSQGGSGNQPQHF. The CDR3 nucleotides are TGCGCCAGCAGCCAAGGAGGGTCTGGCAATCAGCCCCAGCATTTT.

V and J are TRBV5-1 and TRBJ2-6; 14 nucleotides agree with TRBD2. This CDR3 is 19 amino acids long. Trimming at V came to 4 bases and at J to 0 bases, leaving 6 bases not matched to a gene. The germline gives CDR1 SGHRS, CDR2 YFSETQ. The CDR3 bases are TGCGCCAGCAGCCCGACTAGCGGGGGGGATAGCTCTGGGGCCAACGTCCTGACTTTC. Protein: CASSPTSGGDSSGANVLTF. The variable domain in full, with the rest retrieved from reference TRBV5-1 and TRBJ2-6, is KAGVTQTPRYLIKTRGQQVTLSCSPISGHRSVSWYQQTPGQGLQFLFEYFSETQRNKGNFPGRFSGRQFSNSRSEMNVSTLELGDSALYLCASSPTSGGDSSGANVLTFGAGSRLTVL.

The chain links TRBV11-2 to TRBJ1-2; the match to TRBD1 covers 8 bases. V trimming: 5 bases; J trimming: 5 bases; junction bases outside the gene matches: 7. The CDR3 has 14 residues. CDR1 is SGHAT and CDR2 is FQNNGV in the germline V gene. The CDR3 DNA reads TGTGCCAGCAGCCGGACAGGGCCTAGGTATGGCTACACCTTC. Translated, it gives CASSRTGPRYGYTF.

This rearrangement joins TRBV7-9 to TRBJ2-7, with 7 positions matching TRBD2. Germline assignment: CDR1 SEHNR and CDR2 FQNEAQ (reference sequence). Losses at the gene ends were 6 bases for V and 5 bases for J; bases not matched to a gene: 10. This CDR3 contains 14 residues. The CDR3 loop is CASRSTGGRDEQYF. CDR3 sequence (DNA): TGTGCCAGCAGGTCAACTGGGGGGAGGGACGAGCAGTACTTC.

The chain carries TRBV9 and TRBJ2-3; tentatively, D is TRBD1 (5 bases). Germline V gene lookup returns CDR1 SGDLS and CDR2 YYNGEE. The CDR3 loop spans 15 amino acids. Trimming left V 0 bases short and J 5 bases short, with 13 bases between. The DNA of the CDR3 is TGTGCCAGCAGCGTAGGTAAGGGGCCCGGAGATACGCAGTATTTT. Its translation: CASSVGKGPGDTQYF.

The chain carries TRBV2 and TRBJ2-1, with D perhaps TRBD1 (6 bases). Germline CDR1 is SNHLY and CDR2 is FYNNEI. V was pared by 7 bases and J by 3 bases, with 13 bases between. This CDR3 spans 14 amino acids. CDR3 nucleotides: TGTGCCAGCACTATCCGGACAGTCTACAATGAGCAGTTCTTC. It translates to CASTIRTVYNEQFF.

The chain has TRBV5-6 and TRBJ1-1; 11 bases are a match to TRBD1. The CDR3 is 14 residues long. Trimming at V came to 6 bases and at J to 4 bases, leaving 5 bases not matched to a gene. Germline CDR1 and CDR2: SGHDT and YYEEEE. As DNA, the CDR3 is TGTGCCAGCACCCCCGGGACAGGGGGCACTGAAGCTTTCTTT. This translates into CASTPGTGGTEAFF.

The chain has TRBV30 and TRBJ1-3, with 10 bases that match TRBD1. The CDR3 loop spans 15 amino acids. V dropped 2 bases and J dropped 2; count of bases not matched to a gene: 3. Germline CDR1 reads GTSNPN; CDR2 reads SVGIG (reference sequence). The DNA for the CDR3 is TGTGCCTGGAGTCACGGGACAGGGGCTGGAAACACCATATATTTT. Protein sequence: CAWSHGTGAGNTIYF.

The V gene is TRBV6-6, the J gene TRBJ2-5; 13 bases fit TRBD2. CDR3 length equals 17 residues. Germline V lookup: CDR1 MNHNY, CDR2 SVGAGI (reference sequence). The ends lost 5 bases at V and 5 bases at J; junction bases unmatched: 11. The chain's CDR3 is CASSQRTSGSKVETQYF. CDR3 bases: TGTGCCAGCAGTCAACGGACTAGCGGGAGCAAGGTGGAGACCCAGTACTTC.

The chain is built from TRBV6-2 or TRBV6-3 and TRBJ1-6; a possible D gene is TRBD1 (5 bases). The CDR3 is made up of 14 amino acids. The ends were cut back, 2 bases at V and 9 bases at J, with 11 bases in the middle. From germline, CDR1 is MNHEY and CDR2 SVGEGT. CDR3 amino acids: CASSYPGSGSPLHF. The CDR3 DNA is TGTGCCAGCAGTTACCCAGGGTCCGGTTCACCCCTCCACTTT.

This clone occurred once. The rearrangement links TRBV5-1 to TRBJ2-7, with 10 bases that match TRBD1. Losses at the gene ends were 4 bases for V and 0 bases for J; bases not matched to a gene: 7. The CDR3 is 16 residues long. In germline, CDR1 is SGHRS, CDR2 YFSETQ. The CDR3 reads CASSRGDRGTSYEQYF. The CDR3 DNA follows: TGCGCCAGCAGCAGGGGGGACAGGGGCACCTCCTACGAGCAGTACTTC.

V usage is TRBV5-4 and J usage is TRBJ1-3, with no clear D. In germline, CDR1 is SGHNT, CDR2 YYREEE (reference sequence). Trimming removed 3 bases from V and 7 bases from J, with 11 bases in between. This CDR3 is built from 13 residues. CDR3 sequence: CASSSPSGNTIYF. The CDR3 bases are TGTGCCAGCAGCTCCCCGTCGGGGAACACCATATATTTT.

The chain combines TRBV4-1 with TRBJ2-2; tentatively, D is TRBD1 (5 bases). The germline V gene encodes CDR1 MGHRA and CDR2 YSYEKL. The CDR3 totals 12 residues. The V and J ends lost 2 bases and 7 bases respectively, with 5 bases between them. This CDR3 reads CASSQQGGELFF. The CDR3 DNA reads as TGCGCCAGCAGCCAACAGGGCGGGGAGCTGTTTTTT.

The V and J genes are TRBV27 and TRBJ1-1, with D possibly matching TRBD1 (5 bases). With 10 bases removed from V and 1 base from J, the gap between germline ends came to 22 bases. The CDR3 covers 16 residues. Germline V gives CDR1 MNHEY, CDR2 SMNVEV (reference sequence). The DNA of the CDR3 is TGTGCCACCCAGAAATTGCAGGGACTAGGGAACACTGAAGCTTTCTTT. Translating it yields CATQKLQGLGNTEAFF.

This rearrangement joins TRBV7-9 to TRBJ1-4; a possible D gene is TRBD1 (5 bases). The CDR3 loop spans 15 amino acids. Germline V gene lookup returns CDR1 SEHNR and CDR2 FQNEAQ (reference sequence). Trimming removed 6 bases from V and 0 bases from J, with 11 bases in between. CDR3: CASSSTDATNEKLFF. Written as DNA, the CDR3 is TGTGCCAGCAGTTCGACAGATGCAACTAATGAAAAACTGTTTTTT.

V is TRBV11-2 and J is TRBJ2-7, with 8 bases matching TRBD2. V gave up 5 bases and J gave up 6 bases; unmatched junction bases: 15. Germline CDR1 reads SGHAT; CDR2 reads FQNNGV. This CDR3 region has 16 residues. CDR3 loop: CASSPGTRTGEVEQYF. The CDR3 DNA reads as TGTGCCAGCAGCCCCGGGACTAGGACCGGGGAGGTCGAGCAGTACTTC.

This clone was observed once. V gene TRBV27 combines with J gene TRBJ1-1; weak D call: TRBD1 (5 bases). CDR1 is MNHEY, CDR2 SMNVEV, per germline (reference sequence). Trimming shortened V by 5 bases and J by 1 base, and 23 bases separated the two germline ends. The CDR3 runs to 18 residues. The CDR3 reads CASSPPWQGLAGNTEAFF. For the CDR3, the DNA is TGTGCCAGCAGTCCCCCCTGGCAGGGCTTGGCCGGGAACACTGAAGCTTTCTTT.

This chain joins TRBV5-6 and TRBJ2-2; D unclear. Germline values: CDR1 SGHDT, CDR2 YYEEEE. The CDR3 has 14 residues. V lost 3 bases to trimming and J lost 4 bases, with 10 bases between them. The CDR3 DNA is TGTGCCAGCAGCTGGAGACGGAGCACCGGGGAGCTGTTTTTT. It codes for CASSWRRSTGELFF.

The V call is TRBV4-1, the J call TRBJ1-6; 7 nucleotides match TRBD1. J lost 6 bases, V lost 0 bases, and 11 bases had no gene match. Germline V gene data show CDR1 as MGHRA and CDR2 as YSYEKL. There are 18 residues in the CDR3. CDR3 in DNA: TGCGCCAGCAGCCAAGACCTCGGGACAGCGTCGTCTAATTCACCCCTCCACTTT. Encoded protein: CASSQDLGTASSNSPLHF.

This rearrangement joins TRBV5-4 to TRBJ2-3; TRBD1 is a possible D gene (6 bases). Germline CDR1 is SGHNT and CDR2 is YYREEE (reference sequence). This CDR3 contains 13 residues. Trimming removed 5 bases from V and 6 bases from J, with 13 bases in between. CDR3 amino acids: CASRTGIVDTQYF. CDR3 bases: TGTGCCAGCAGAACAGGGATTGTGGATACGCAGTATTTT.